This T cell receptor beta chain originates from a study of CD8 T cells in ankylosing spondylitis. The TCR beta libraries were generated through quantitative 5'-RACE incorporating molecular barcodes. TCRdb reprocessed the 5' RACE reads via MiXCR and lists one record per CDR3 protein. This table holds thousands of distinct CDR3 sequences, about 3% found once. Broader study findings: Certain motif variants had earlier appeared in reactive arthritis synovial fluid and blood. A motif of eight highly homologous TCR beta variants was seen as apparently characteristic of ankylosing spondylitis blood. Disease-linked clones displayed a CD8+ phenotype and appeared relatively rarely in peripheral blood.

This clonotype has at least ten counts. Its antigen is unknown. The V gene lost 4 bases and the J gene lost 0 bases, with 14 bases spanning the gap. Germline CDR1 and CDR2: SGDLS and YYNGEE. The CDR3 consists of 16 residues. This clonotype originated in a female donor with ankylosing spondylitis or in good health (not recorded which). The specimen was blood, either unsorted or a sorted T cell fraction (not recorded which). The J gene is TRBJ1-3, the V gene TRBV9, with D hard to call. CDR3 sequence (DNA): TGTGCCAGCAGCCCCACGGGCGGAAGCTCTGGAAACACCATATATTTT. Translation: CASSPTGGSSGNTIYF.